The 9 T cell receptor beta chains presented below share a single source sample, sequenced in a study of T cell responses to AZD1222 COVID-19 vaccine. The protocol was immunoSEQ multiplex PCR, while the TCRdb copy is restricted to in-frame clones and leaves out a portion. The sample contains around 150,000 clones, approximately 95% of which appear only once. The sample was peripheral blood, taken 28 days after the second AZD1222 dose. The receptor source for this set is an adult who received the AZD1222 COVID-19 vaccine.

Written as DNA, the CDR3 is TGTGCCAGCAGCCAAGGCCTTATAGGCGCCGCCTACGAGCAGTACTTC. Translation: CASSQGLIGAAYEQYF. This chain links TRBV14 with TRBJ2-7, with D hard to call. Germline values: CDR1 SGHDN, CDR2 FVKESK. The CDR3 spans 16 residues. V lost 1 base and J 2 bases, leaving 15 bases between the germline ends.

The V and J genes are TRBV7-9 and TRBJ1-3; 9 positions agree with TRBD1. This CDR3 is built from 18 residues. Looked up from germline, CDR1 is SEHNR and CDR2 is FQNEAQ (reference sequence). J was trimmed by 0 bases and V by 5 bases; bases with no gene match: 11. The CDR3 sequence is CASSLPRTGAASGNTIYF. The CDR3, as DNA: TGTGCCAGCAGCCTCCCGAGGACAGGGGCCGCCTCTGGAAACACCATATATTTT.

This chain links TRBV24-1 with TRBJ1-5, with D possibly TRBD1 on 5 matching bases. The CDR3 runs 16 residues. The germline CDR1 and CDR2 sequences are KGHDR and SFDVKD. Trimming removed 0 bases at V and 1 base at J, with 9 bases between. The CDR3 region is CATSDLRGSSNQPQHF. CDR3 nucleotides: TGTGCCACCAGTGATTTGCGGGGGTCCAGCAATCAGCCCCAGCATTTT.

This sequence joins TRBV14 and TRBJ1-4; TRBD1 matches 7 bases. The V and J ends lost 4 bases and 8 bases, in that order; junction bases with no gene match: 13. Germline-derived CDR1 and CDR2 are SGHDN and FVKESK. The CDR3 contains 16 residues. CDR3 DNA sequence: TGTGCCAGCAGCCTACGAAGGGGGCAGGGAGGGGAAAAACTGTTTTTT. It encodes CASSLRRGQGGEKLFF.

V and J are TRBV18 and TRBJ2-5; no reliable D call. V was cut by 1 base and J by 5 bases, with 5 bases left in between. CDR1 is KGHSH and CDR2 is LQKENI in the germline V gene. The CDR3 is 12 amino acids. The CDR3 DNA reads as TGTGCCAGCTCACCACTACAGGAGACCCAGTACTTC. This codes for CASSPLQETQYF.

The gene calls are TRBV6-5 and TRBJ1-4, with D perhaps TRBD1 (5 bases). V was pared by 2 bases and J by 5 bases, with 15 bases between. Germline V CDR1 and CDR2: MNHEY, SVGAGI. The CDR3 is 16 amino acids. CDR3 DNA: TGTGCCAGCAGTTACGATACTGGGGGAACCAATGAAAAACTGTTTTTT. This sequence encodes CASSYDTGGTNEKLFF.

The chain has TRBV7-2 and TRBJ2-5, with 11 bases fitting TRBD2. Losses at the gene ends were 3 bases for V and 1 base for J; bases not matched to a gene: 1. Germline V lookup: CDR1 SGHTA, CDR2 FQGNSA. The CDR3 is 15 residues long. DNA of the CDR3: TGTGCCAGCAGCTTGACTAGCGGGGCCCAAGAGACCCAGTACTTC. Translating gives CASSLTSGAQETQYF.

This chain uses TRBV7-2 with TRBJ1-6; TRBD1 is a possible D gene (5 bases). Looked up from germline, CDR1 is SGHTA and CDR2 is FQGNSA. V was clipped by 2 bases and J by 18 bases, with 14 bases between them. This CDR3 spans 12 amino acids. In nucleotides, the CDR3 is TGTGCCAGCAGCTTACCAGGGATACGGCCCCACTTT. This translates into CASSLPGIRPHF.

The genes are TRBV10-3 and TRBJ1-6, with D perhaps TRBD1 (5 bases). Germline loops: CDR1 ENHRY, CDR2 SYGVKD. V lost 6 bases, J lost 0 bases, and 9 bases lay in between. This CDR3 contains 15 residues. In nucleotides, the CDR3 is TGTGCCATCAGCCCAGGGAGCTCCTATAATTCACCCCTCCACTTT. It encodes CAISPGSSYNSPLHF.